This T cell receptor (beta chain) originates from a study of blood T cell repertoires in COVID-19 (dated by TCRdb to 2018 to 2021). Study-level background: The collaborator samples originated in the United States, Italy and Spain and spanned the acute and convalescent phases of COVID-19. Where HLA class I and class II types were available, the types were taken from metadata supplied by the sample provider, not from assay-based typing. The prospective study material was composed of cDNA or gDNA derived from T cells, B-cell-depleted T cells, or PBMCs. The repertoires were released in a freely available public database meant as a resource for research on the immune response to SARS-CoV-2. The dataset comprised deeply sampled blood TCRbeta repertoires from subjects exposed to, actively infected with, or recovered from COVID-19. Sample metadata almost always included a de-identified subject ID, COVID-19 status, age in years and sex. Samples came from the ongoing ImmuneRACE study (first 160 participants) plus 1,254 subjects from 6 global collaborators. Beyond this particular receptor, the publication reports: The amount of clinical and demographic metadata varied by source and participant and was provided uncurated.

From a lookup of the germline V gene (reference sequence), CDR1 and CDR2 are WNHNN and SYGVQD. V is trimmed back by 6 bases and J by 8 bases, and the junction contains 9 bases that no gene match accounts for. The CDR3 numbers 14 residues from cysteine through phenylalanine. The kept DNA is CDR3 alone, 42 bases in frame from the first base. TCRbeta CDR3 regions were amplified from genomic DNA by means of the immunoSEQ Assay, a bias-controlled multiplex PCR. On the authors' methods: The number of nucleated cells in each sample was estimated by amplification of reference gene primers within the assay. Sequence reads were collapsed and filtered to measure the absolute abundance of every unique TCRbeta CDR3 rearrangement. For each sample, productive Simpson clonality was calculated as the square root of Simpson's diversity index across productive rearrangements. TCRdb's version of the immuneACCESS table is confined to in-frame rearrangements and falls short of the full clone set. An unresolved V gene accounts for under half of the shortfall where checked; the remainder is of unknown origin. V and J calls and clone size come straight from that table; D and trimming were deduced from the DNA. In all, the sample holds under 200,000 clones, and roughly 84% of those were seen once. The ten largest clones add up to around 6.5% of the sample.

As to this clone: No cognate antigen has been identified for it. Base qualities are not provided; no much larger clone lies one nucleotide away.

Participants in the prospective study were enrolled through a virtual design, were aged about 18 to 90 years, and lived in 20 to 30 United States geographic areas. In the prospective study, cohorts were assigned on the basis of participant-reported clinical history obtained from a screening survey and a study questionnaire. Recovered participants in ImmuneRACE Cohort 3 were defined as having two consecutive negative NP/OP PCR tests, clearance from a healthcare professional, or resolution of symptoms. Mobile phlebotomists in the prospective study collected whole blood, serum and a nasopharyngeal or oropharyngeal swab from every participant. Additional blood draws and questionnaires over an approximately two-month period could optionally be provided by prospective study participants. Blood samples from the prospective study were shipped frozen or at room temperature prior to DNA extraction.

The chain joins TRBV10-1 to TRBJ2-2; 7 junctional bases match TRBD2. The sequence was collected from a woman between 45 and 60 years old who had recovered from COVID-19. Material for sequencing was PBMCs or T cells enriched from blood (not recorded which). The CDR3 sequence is CASRRTRTRGELFF. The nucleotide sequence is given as TGCGCCAGCAGAAGGACCCGGACTAGAGGGGAGCTGTTTTTT.